These T cell receptor beta chains were read from a single sample in a study of T cells in Graves' hyperthyroidism and ophthalmopathy. TCRdb called the multiplex PCR reads again in MiXCR, with one record for every CDR3 protein. The sample records 500,000 or so distinct CDR3 sequences, roughly 16% being singletons. The sample was blood. The source of these receptors is a woman aged 25 to 39 with Graves' ophthalmopathy. Each CDR3 is given with its conserved first and last residue. A D gene is named only where the DNA matches it firmly. Size tells how often a clone was seen (once, few, many) or the class of an expanded clone, and some rows leave it out.

j_gene,abundance,v_gene,d_gene,CDR3nt,CDR3aa
TRBJ2-1,few,TRBV24-1,NA,TGTGCCACCAGTGTTGGCGGGCCAGGGAATGAGCAGTTCTTC,CATSVGGPGNEQFF
TRBJ2-5,few,TRBV11-2,NA,TGTGCCAGCAGCCCAGGGCGGCCAGGGGCTATATACCAAGAGACCCAGTACTTC,CASSPGRPGAIYQETQYF
TRBJ2-7,many,TRBV11-2,NA,TGTGCCAGCAGCTTAGATGGGGAGTACCACGAGCAGTACTTC,CASSLDGEYHEQYF
TRBJ2-3,NA,TRBV19,TRBD2,TGTGCCAGTAGTGCGTATAGCGGGAGTACAGATACGCAGTATTTT,CASSAYSGSTDTQYF
TRBJ1-4,NA,TRBV20-1,NA,TGCAGTGCTGGCCCTCGGCGGGCTAATGAAAAACTGTTTTTT,CSAGPRRANEKLFF
TRBJ1-4,many,TRBV4-2,TRBD1,TGTGCCAGCAGCCAAGGCCCCACAGGGGAGGTTGAAAAACTGTTTTTT,CASSQGPTGEVEKLFF
TRBJ1-1,many,TRBV7-2,NA,TGTGCCAGCAGCTTCGAGGGCTGGAACACTGAAGCTTTCTTT,CASSFEGWNTEAFF
TRBJ1-1,many,TRBV5-1,NA,TGCGCCAGCAGTACCGGGTACATGAACACTGAAGCTTTCTTT,CASSTGYMNTEAFF
TRBJ2-3,NA,TRBV12-5,TRBD2,TGTGCTAGTGGTTTCCGCCGAAACGGACTAGCGGGAGGGCGGACAGATACGCAGTATTTT,CASGFRRNGLAGGRTDTQYF
TRBJ2-7,many,TRBV12-3/TRBV12-4,NA,TGTGCCAGCAGTCCGCACCGGGACGGGGCCTACGAGCAGTACTTC,CASSPHRDGAYEQYF
TRBJ1-5,NA,TRBV27,TRBD1,TGTGCCAGCAGTTTGACCGGGACAGGGGGTATTCAGCCCCAGCATTTT,CASSLTGTGGIQPQHF
TRBJ1-3,NA,TRBV19,TRBD1,TGTGCCAGTAGTAACCGGGGACAGTTCGAGGGGTCTGGAAACACCATATATTTT,CASSNRGQFEGSGNTIYF
TRBJ2-7,few,TRBV5-4,TRBD2,TGTGCCAGCAGCTTTCTAGCGGGGCACTCCTACGAGCAGTACTTC,CASSFLAGHSYEQYF
TRBJ1-1,many,TRBV20-1,NA,TGCAGTGCTATACCGGAGGGTTCCATGAACACTGAAGCTTTCTTT,CSAIPEGSMNTEAFF
TRBJ2-1,NA,TRBV27,NA,TGTGCCAGCAGTTTTAAGGGTGTGAGCTTGTGGATTAATGAGCAGTTCTTC,CASSFKGVSLWINEQFF
TRBJ2-1,NA,TRBV10-3,NA,TGTGCCACAAAAGGGACACTAAAGACCTACGAGCAGTTCTTC,CATKGTLKTYEQFF
TRBJ1-5,NA,TRBV19,NA,TGTGCCAGTAGTCGTGCCAATCAGCCCCAGCATTTT,CASSRANQPQHF
TRBJ2-2,few,TRBV11-2,NA,TGTGCCAGCAGCCTTAGTTTGGGGGAGCTGTTTTTT,CASSLSLGELFF
TRBJ1-6,many,TRBV5-1,TRBD1,TGCGCCAGCAGCGGTGGGACAGGGGGCGATCTGGATTCACCCCTCCACTTT,CASSGGTGGDLDSPLHF
TRBJ2-5,NA,TRBV6-1,TRBD2,TGTGCCAGTCTCGTGGGCGGGAGGCTAGGCGAGACCCAGTACTTC,CASLVGGRLGETQYF
TRBJ2-3,many,TRBV25-1,NA,TGTGCCAGCAGTGAACCCGGGCACGCAGATACGCAGTATTTT,CASSEPGHADTQYF
TRBJ1-2,few,TRBV4-3,NA,TGCGCCAGCAGCCAAGATTGGACAGACGGGGGGTATGGCTACACCTTC,CASSQDWTDGGYGYTF
TRBJ2-1,many,TRBV12-3/TRBV12-4,TRBD2,TGTGCCAGCAGTACTAGCGGGAACTACAATGAGCAGTTCTTC,CASSTSGNYNEQFF
TRBJ1-4,many,TRBV18,NA,TGTGCCAGCTCACCCTGGACAGCAACTAATGAAAAACTGTTTTTT,CASSPWTATNEKLFF
TRBJ1-1,many,TRBV7-2,NA,TGTGCCAGCAGCTTATACGGGCTCACTGAAGCTTTCTTT,CASSLYGLTEAFF